This T cell receptor beta chain derives from a study of naive and memory T cell subsets. General study findings and limits: From naive to CM, EM and EMRA, diversity decreased and Gini increased. Clonotypes here are unpaired alpha or beta chain sequences.

A note on this clonotype: What it binds is not known.

V gave up 5 bases and J gave up 1 base; unmatched junction bases: 11. CDR1 is SGHAT, CDR2 FQNNGV, per germline. There are 18 residues in the CDR3. Four subsets defined by CD45RA and CD27 were sorted after CD3, CD4, CD8 and live/dead staining. Both TRBC1 and TRBC2 were covered by a beta constant-region primer of two equimolar oligonucleotides. TCRdb re-called the UMI-ligation and nested PCR reads through MiXCR, storing one row per CDR3 protein. This table holds 29,000 or so distinct CDR3 sequences, about 10% found once. Source material: effector memory CD4+ T cells from blood. Documented subset: effector memory, CD45RA- CD27-. This chain joins TRBV11-2 and TRBJ2-1; 10 positions match TRBD2. This TCR came from a human donor in good health. The chain's CDR3 is CASSPRGLAGASYNEQFF. CDR3 bases: TGTGCCAGCAGCCCCCGAGGTCTAGCGGGGGCATCCTACAATGAGCAGTTCTTC. Full variable domain (rest looked up from reference TRBV11-2 and TRBJ2-1): EAGVAQSPRYKIIEKRQSVAFWCNPISGHATLYWYQQILGQGPKLLIQFQNNGVVDDSQLPKDRFSAERLKGVDSTLKIQPAKLEDSAVYLCASSPRGLAGASYNEQFFGPGTRLTVL.